The 30 T cell receptor beta chains presented below share a single source sample, sequenced in a study of T-cell reconstitution after alpha-beta-depleted transplantation in children. Using unique molecular identifiers, the investigators prepared the TCRbeta library. TCRdb reprocessed the PCR reads via MiXCR and lists one record per CDR3 protein. The sample has roughly 670,000 distinct CDR3 sequences, around 13% seen once. This material consisted of PBMCs, taken before TCRalphabeta/CD19-depleted stem cell transplant. The receptors come from a girl aged 2 to 9 with congenital amegakaryocytic thrombocytopenia, due to receive a stem cell transplant.

This clonotype was recorded at least ten times. This chain connects TRBV5-1 to TRBJ1-1; D perhaps matches TRBD1 (5 bases). The CDR3 loop spans 16 amino acids. Germline CDR1 is SGHRS and CDR2 is YFSETQ. The V end was cut by 7 bases, the J end by 2 bases, with 21 bases between. DNA for the CDR3: TGCGCCAGCCACACAGACCCCCCAGGGATCAACACTGAAGCTTTCTTT. Its translation: CASHTDPPGINTEAFF.

This clonotype showed up many times. This rearrangement joins TRBV29-1 to TRBJ1-2; 10 bases fit TRBD1. Per the germline V gene, CDR1 is SQVTM and CDR2 is ANQGSEA. The length of the CDR3 is 13 residues. V dropped 7 bases and J dropped 6; count of bases not matched to a gene: 8. CDR3 protein: CSAERTGGNGYTF. The CDR3 bases are TGCAGCGCCGAAAGGACAGGGGGAAATGGCTACACCTTC.

Many counts were recorded for this clonotype. A read error may account for a junction end that differs from germline. This chain connects TRBV5-1 to TRBJ2-7; 7 bases align to TRBD2. Germline V gene data show CDR1 as SGHRS and CDR2 as YFSETQ. CDR3 length: 13 amino acids. The CDR3 DNA sequence: TGTGCCAGCAGCTTGGGGGGGTTTTACGAGCAGTACTTC. It specifies CASSLGGFYEQYF.

At least ten counts were recorded for this clonotype. The chain has TRBV5-1 and TRBJ2-3, with D unresolved. Looked up from germline, CDR1 is SGHRS and CDR2 is YFSETQ. CDR3 length equals 13 residues. Trimming stripped 0 bases from V and 4 bases from J, with 6 bases between. The CDR3, as DNA: TGCGCCAGCAGCTTGGAGGCAGCAGATACGCAGTATTTT. Protein sequence: CASSLEAADTQYF.

The V call is TRBV7-8, the J call TRBJ2-5; perhaps TRBD2 as D (6 bases). The germline V gene encodes CDR1 SGHVS and CDR2 FQNEAQ. The CDR3 is 14 residues long. The ends were cut back, 5 bases at V and 3 bases at J, with 13 bases in the middle. The CDR3 nucleotides read TGTGCCAGCAGCCGGCGGGGCTTAAAAGAGACCCAGTACTTC. This codes for CASSRRGLKETQYF.

The chain couples TRBV12-3 or TRBV12-4 to TRBJ2-1; 9 nucleotides match TRBD1. This CDR3 has 13 residues. J lost 12 bases, V lost 4 bases, and 7 bases had no gene match. CDR3 loop: CASSSQGASGQFF. CDR3 in DNA: TGTGCCAGCAGTTCACAGGGGGCTAGCGGGCAGTTCTTC.

This chain connects TRBV3-1 to TRBJ2-1; TRBD2 is a possible D gene (6 bases). The V gene's germline CDR1 is LGHDT and CDR2 YNNKEL (reference sequence). The V and J ends lost 10 bases and 0 bases respectively, with 28 bases between them. This CDR3 comprises 19 residues. CDR3 in amino acids: CAICPRVEGKRASYNEQFF. The CDR3 DNA reads TGTGCCATCTGCCCTAGGGTGGAGGGAAAAAGGGCCTCCTACAATGAGCAGTTCTTC.

This clonotype was counted a single time. A much larger clonotype is one base distant, so this may be a read error. This rearrangement joins TRBV5-5 to TRBJ2-5; D unclear. Trimming removed 2 bases at V and 5 bases at J, with 16 bases between. The CDR3 extends over 15 amino acids. Germline V gene data show CDR1 as SGHKS and CDR2 as YYEKEE (reference sequence). This chain's CDR3 is CASSFWVNLRETQYF. The CDR3 DNA reads TGTGCCAGCAGCTTTTGGGTGAACCTCAGGGAGACCCAGTACTTC. Together with reference TRBV5-5 and TRBJ2-5, the CDR3 gives the full variable domain: DAGVTQSPTHLIKTRGQQVTLRCSPISGHKSVSWYQQVLGQGPQFIFQYYEKEERGRGNFPDRFSARQFPNYSSELNVNALLLGDSALYLCASSFWVNLRETQYFGPGTRLLVL.

This clonotype was detected ten times or more. The chain links TRBV12-3 or TRBV12-4 to TRBJ1-5; D is unclear. V dropped 7 bases and J dropped 1 base, with 5 bases sitting between them. CDR3 size: 12 residues. In DNA, the CDR3 is TGTGCCAGCACGGTAAGCAATCAGCCCCAGCATTTT. Translating it yields CASTVSNQPQHF.

This clonotype was seen repeatedly, ten times or more. The chain couples TRBV29-1 to TRBJ2-2; 13 bases agree with TRBD2. CDR1 is SQVTM, CDR2 ANQGSEA, per germline. This CDR3 comprises 16 residues. Trimming at V came to 7 bases and at J to 6 bases, leaving 11 bases not matched to a gene. The CDR3 sequence is CSAGESGLAGSGELFF. DNA for the CDR3: TGCAGCGCCGGTGAATCGGGACTAGCGGGATCCGGGGAGCTGTTTTTT.

This clonotype was counted a few times. The CDR3 region is CASSPREGHSYEQYF. CDR3 DNA sequence: TGTGCCAGCAGCCCGCGGGAGGGCCATTCCTACGAGCAGTACTTC. The rearrangement joins TRBV7-9 to TRBJ2-7; TRBD2 matches at 9 bases. V lost 5 bases to trimming and J lost 1 base; unmatched junction nucleotides: 6. The CDR3 covers 15 residues. Per germline, CDR1 SEHNR and CDR2 FQNEAQ (reference sequence).

This chain uses TRBV7-9 with TRBJ1-1, with D hard to call. Germline values: CDR1 SEHNR, CDR2 FQNEAQ (reference sequence). The CDR3 covers 10 residues. V lost 8 bases to trimming and J lost 8 bases, with 9 bases between them. The CDR3 here is CASEKGEAFF. For the CDR3, the DNA is TGTGCCAGCGAAAAGGGAGAAGCTTTCTTT. Filled out from reference TRBV7-9 and TRBJ1-1, the complete variable domain reads DTGVSQNPRHKITKRGQNVTFRCDPISEHNRLYWYRQTLGQGPEFLTYFQNEAQLEKSRLLSDRFSAERPKGSFSTLEIQRTEQGDSAMYLCASEKGEAFFGQGTRLTVV.

V gene TRBV12-5 combines with J gene TRBJ2-1, with D hard to call. The germline V gene encodes CDR1 LGHNT and CDR2 FRNRAP. The length of the CDR3 is 12 residues. V was cut by 1 base and J by 10 bases, with 8 bases left in between. CDR3 amino acids: CASGLGPWEQFF. DNA for the CDR3: TGTGCTAGTGGTTTGGGCCCATGGGAGCAGTTCTTC.

This CDR3 is CASSPRVTGDTGELFF. The CDR3 DNA sequence: TGTGCCAGCTCACCAAGAGTGACAGGGGACACCGGGGAGCTGTTTTTT. This chain joins TRBV18 and TRBJ2-2; 8 bases are a match to TRBD1. Germline loops: CDR1 KGHSH, CDR2 LQKENI. This CDR3 is 16 amino acids long. V dropped 2 bases and J dropped 3; count of bases not matched to a gene: 5.

The sample holds many counts of this clonotype. V usage is TRBV5-1 and J usage is TRBJ1-3; TRBD1 might be the D (6 bases). The germline V gene has CDR1 SGHRS and CDR2 YFSETQ. The V and J ends lost 4 bases and 0 bases respectively, with 14 bases between them. The CDR3 runs 16 residues. The CDR3 spells CASSAGQLDSGNTIYF. The CDR3 DNA follows: TGCGCCAGCAGCGCCGGACAGCTAGACTCTGGAAACACCATATATTTT.

Turning to this clonotype: It may be a read error: a sequence one base away is much more abundant. The chain combines TRBV20-1 with TRBJ2-1; no clear D. Germline CDR1 reads DFQATT; CDR2 reads SNEGSKA (reference sequence). This CDR3 has 15 residues. The CDR3 protein is CRAGDPFRSYNEQFF. DNA of the CDR3: TGCAGAGCTGGAGACCCCTTTAGATCCTACAATGAGCAGTTCTTC.

This clonotype has only a few counts. V and J are TRBV5-1 and TRBJ2-1; 14 bases match TRBD2. Germline CDR1 is SGHRS and CDR2 is YFSETQ. The CDR3 extends over 16 amino acids. V dropped 3 bases and J dropped 8; count of bases not matched to a gene: 7. CDR3 bases: TGCGCCAGCAGCTCCTCGGGACTAGCGGGAGCGGATGAGCAGTTCTTC. Translating it yields CASSSSGLAGADEQFF.

This clonotype has ten or more counts. The chain joins TRBV3-1 to TRBJ2-1, with 12 bases matching TRBD2. The CDR3 consists of 17 residues. Unmatched junction bases numbered 5, after V lost 2 bases and J lost 3 bases. The germline V gene encodes CDR1 LGHDT and CDR2 YNNKEL (reference sequence). The CDR3 sequence is CASSQPGLAGHYNEQFF. CDR3 sequence (DNA): TGTGCCAGCAGCCAACCTGGACTAGCGGGACACTACAATGAGCAGTTCTTC.

This clonotype was seen ten or more times. This chain joins TRBV20-1 and TRBJ1-2; D call uncertain. V lost 5 bases to trimming and J lost 5 bases, with 12 bases between them. The CDR3 totals 12 residues. CDR1 is DFQATT and CDR2 is SNEGSKA in the germline V gene (reference sequence). The CDR3: CSAQDWIYGYTF. The CDR3 DNA reads TGCAGTGCTCAAGACTGGATTTATGGCTACACCTTC.

This clonotype appeared many times. The gene calls are TRBV9 and TRBJ1-2; TRBD1 might be the D (5 bases). The CDR3 is made up of 17 amino acids. Looked up from germline, CDR1 is SGDLS and CDR2 is YYNGEE. The V and J ends lost 0 bases and 4 bases respectively, with 19 bases between them. CDR3 bases: TGTGCCAGCAGCGTAGCTGAGCGTCCCTGGGGCTCCTATGGCTACACCTTC. Residues: CASSVAERPWGSYGYTF.

This clonotype showed up many times. As DNA, the CDR3 is TGCAGTGCTTACCGGCGTAGCGGGAGGGCCGTCAATGAGCAGTTCTTC. Protein: CSAYRRSGRAVNEQFF. The chain joins TRBV20-1 to TRBJ2-1; 11 bases match TRBD2. The V and J ends lost 5 bases and 6 bases, in that order; junction bases with no gene match: 12. Germline CDR1 reads DFQATT; CDR2 reads SNEGSKA (reference sequence). The CDR3 loop spans 16 amino acids.

CDR3 coding DNA: TGTGCCAGCAGTGAAAATCTTTACGCGGAAGGTGAATCAAGTGAGCAGTTCTTC. Translating gives CASSENLYAEGESSEQFF. The chain couples TRBV25-1 to TRBJ2-1; D gene unclear. V was cut by 2 bases and J by 9 bases, with 26 bases left in between. Germline loops: CDR1 MGHDK, CDR2 SYGVNS. The CDR3 totals 18 residues.

As concerns this clonotype: Since a much larger clone is just one base distant, this may be a read error. This chain uses TRBV7-9 with TRBJ2-1; 8 positions agree with TRBD1. J gave up 15 bases and V 2 bases, and 6 bases lay outside the gene matches. The CDR3 contains 12 residues. Germline CDR1 reads SEHNR; CDR2 reads FQNEAQ (reference sequence). This CDR3 is CASSLIGQGLFF. DNA for the CDR3: TGTGCCAGCAGCTTAATAGGACAGGGATTGTTCTTC.

This clonotype has at least ten counts. This chain connects TRBV5-1 to TRBJ1-1; D gene uncertain. Trimming removed 7 bases at V and 1 base at J, with 11 bases between. Germline loops: CDR1 SGHRS, CDR2 YFSETQ. The CDR3 loop spans 13 amino acids. The CDR3 DNA sequence: TGCGCCAGCTATTACCGGGAGAACACTGAAGCTTTCTTT. It is translated as CASYYRENTEAFF.

CDR3 nucleotide sequence: TGTGCCAGCAGCTTACACAACACCCTAGCGGGAGGGCCGTTGGAGACCCAGTACTTC. Translation gives CASSLHNTLAGGPLETQYF. This rearrangement joins TRBV7-8 to TRBJ2-5, with 12 nucleotides matching TRBD2. V lost 2 bases, J lost 5 bases, and 15 bases stayed unmatched. The CDR3 has 19 residues. Per germline, CDR1 SGHVS and CDR2 FQNEAQ. Variable domain in full (rest from reference TRBV7-8 and TRBJ2-5): GAGVSQSPRYKVAKRGQDVALRCDPISGHVSLFWYQQALGQGPEFLTYFQNEAQLDKSGLPSDRFFAERPEGSVSTLKIQRTQQEDSAVYLCASSLHNTLAGGPLETQYFGPGTRLLVL.

This clonotype was seen more than once but under ten times. The V call is TRBV29-1, the J call TRBJ1-1, with 7 bases aligning to TRBD1. Trimming at V came to 6 bases and at J to 0 bases, leaving 4 bases not matched to a gene. The CDR3 is 13 amino acids. Per the germline V gene, CDR1 is SQVTM and CDR2 is ANQGSEA. Here the CDR3 DNA reads TGCAGCGTAATGGGACAGTTGAACACTGAAGCTTTCTTT. Its translation: CSVMGQLNTEAFF.

The chain has TRBV6-1 and TRBJ1-6; D perhaps matches TRBD1 (5 bases). Germline V CDR1 and CDR2: MNHNS, SASEGT. The CDR3 consists of 13 residues. Trimming removed 5 bases from V and 14 bases from J, with 16 bases in between. As DNA, the CDR3 is TGTGCCAGCAGTCCGGACGTACAAGGGGCCCTCCACTTT. Its protein is CASSPDVQGALHF.

This clonotype was observed many times. This sequence joins TRBV5-1 and TRBJ2-3, with a weak D call TRBD2 (5 bases). This CDR3 is built from 14 residues. The germline CDR1 and CDR2 sequences are SGHRS and YFSETQ. V dropped 9 bases and J dropped 2 bases, with 16 bases sitting between them. CDR3 DNA: TGCGCCACTCGGACGGGGTTTGACACAGATACGCAGTATTTT. Its translation: CATRTGFDTDTQYF.

This clonotype was picked up a small number of times. The CDR3 sequence is CSATTSGTSTDTQYF. The CDR3 region has the DNA TGCAGTGCTACGACTAGCGGGACTAGCACAGATACGCAGTATTTT. The chain carries TRBV20-1 and TRBJ2-3, with 11 bases aligning to TRBD2. From germline, CDR1 is DFQATT and CDR2 SNEGSKA (reference sequence). This CDR3 region has 15 residues. The V and J ends lost 4 bases and 0 bases, in that order; junction bases with no gene match: 3.

The sample holds many counts of this clonotype. The chain employs TRBV7-2 and TRBJ2-7; a weak D match, TRBD1 (6 bases). The CDR3 consists of 13 residues. CDR1 is SGHTA and CDR2 is FQGNSA in the germline V gene. V lost 6 bases, J lost 3 bases, and 12 bases lay in between. The CDR3 spells CASRSTGFYEQYF. Written as DNA, the CDR3 is TGTGCCAGCAGATCAACAGGGTTCTACGAGCAGTACTTC.